This note documents a single TCR beta chain sequence. Its antigen is not known. V lost 1 base and J lost 6, with 15 bases in between. Germline CDR1 and CDR2: SGHTA and FQGNSA. CDR3 length equals 15 residues. The data were taken from a study of CD8 T cells in ankylosing spondylitis. The study's findings and limits: Typical of ankylosing spondylitis blood, it appeared, was a TCR beta motif of roughly eight highly homologous variants. According to the report, clones linked to the disease were significantly enriched in matched synovial fluid samples taken from ankylosing spondylitis patients.

TCRdb reprocessed the 5' RACE reads via MiXCR and lists one record per CDR3 protein. This sample yields around 450,000 distinct CDR3 sequences, of which 25% to 30% are seen a single time; 0.89% belongs to the top ten. The chain recombines TRBV7-2 with TRBJ1-1, with a tentative D call TRBD1 (5 bases). This sequence was found in a male donor with ankylosing spondylitis. The specimen sequenced was blood, either unsorted or a sorted T cell fraction (not recorded which). CDR3 loop: CASSLDSGEGAEAFF. The CDR3 coding sequence is TGTGCCAGCAGCTTAGATTCTGGGGAAGGGGCTGAAGCTTTCTTT.